This T cell receptor (beta chain) was sequenced in a study of shared clonotypes between healthy human individuals. For the study at large: Every donor yielded three CD4 naive, three CD4 memory, two CD8 naive and one CD8 memory plate.

Method: immunoSEQ multiplex PCR; TCRdb's copy keeps in-frame clones and lacks some. Found here are roughly 2 million clones, about 94% of them singletons; the top ten hold 0.9% to 1.4%. Regarding this clone: The antigen is unknown.

CD45RO-negative, CCR7-selected cells formed the naive CD8 fraction, which excluded terminally differentiated effector memory CD45RA+ cells. Each of the donors was a healthy adult who was HIV-negative and had not had a recent acute infection or vaccination. Overall study findings and caveats: Non-shared clonotypes had lower generation probabilities than clonotypes shared by all four sorted-subset donors. In a handful of donors, around 5% of naive CD4 clonotypes appeared in common.

This CDR3 has 13 residues. The trim removed 3 bases at V and 9 bases at J, leaving 7 bases unmatched. Germline CDR1 is MNHEY and CDR2 is SMNVEV (reference sequence). This chain connects TRBV27 to TRBJ2-7; 8 nucleotides align to TRBD2. The clonotype comes from a man between 18 and 35 years old in good health. The sequenced sample was naive CD8+ T cells sorted from blood. The CDR3 nucleotides read TGTGCCAGCAGTTTCCGGGGGGGCCTCGGGCAGTACTTC. This encodes CASSFRGGLGQYF.